A single T cell receptor beta chain is shown here with its context. This entry belongs to a study of blood T cell repertoires in COVID-19. Looking at the study overall: Some COVID-19 samples were acute and others convalescent; all came from the United States, Italy and Spain.

Two consecutive negative NP/OP PCR tests, clearance, or resolved symptoms defined Cohort 3 recovery. Per the germline V gene, CDR1 is KGHSH and CDR2 is LQKENI. Germline trimming cut 0 bases from V and 11 bases from J; bases unmatched to any gene: 7. The CDR3 sequence is 15 residues long. How the authors handled the data: Estimates of nucleated cell counts were drawn from the amplification of reference gene primers. Clones were sequenced by immunoSEQ multiplex PCR, and TCRdb holds only the in-frame ones, with some missing. V, J and clone size were drawn from that table, and D and trimming were deduced from the DNA. The sample includes hundreds of thousands of clones, more than 75% of them seen just once.

Material for sequencing was PBMCs or T cells enriched from blood (not recorded which). This chain uses TRBV18 with TRBJ1-4, with TRBD1 identical over 9 bases. This TCR came from a young man who had recovered from COVID-19. The CDR3 reads CASSPPPGQGWKLFF. CDR3 nucleotides: TGTGCCAGCTCACCACCCCCAGGACAGGGGTGGAAACTGTTTTTT. The entire variable domain, with the rest obtained from reference TRBV18 and TRBJ1-4, is as follows: NAGVMQNPRHLVRRRGQEARLRCSPMKGHSHVYWYRQLPEEGLKFMVYLQKENIIDESGMPKERFSAEFPKEGPSILRIQQVVRGDSAAYFCASSPPPGQGWKLFFGSGTQLSVL.